One and the same sample provided the 9 T cell receptor beta chains below, sequenced in a study of T cell responses to AZD1222 COVID-19 vaccine (dated by TCRdb to the early 2020s). Libraries were constructed by the immunoSEQ multiplex PCR assay. Drawn from immuneACCESS, this table holds only the in-frame rearrangements with V and J called that TCRdb kept. Clones are partly lost; checked studies trace under half to an unresolved V gene and leave the rest unexplained. The sample yields some 100,000 clones; roughly 89% were counted once. The ten largest clones capture approximately 7.1% of the sample. This specimen's time point label, per the study, means: about 28 days (+/-7) after the second vaccine dose. The sample consisted of peripheral blood, taken 28 days after the second AZD1222 dose. These receptors came from an adult who received the AZD1222 COVID-19 vaccine.

V is TRBV27 and J is TRBJ2-1; 13 nucleotides agree with TRBD2. Germline values: CDR1 MNHEY, CDR2 SMNVEV (reference sequence). This CDR3 is built from 16 residues. J gave up 9 bases and V 6 bases, and 11 bases lay outside the gene matches. DNA of the CDR3: TGTGCCAGCAGCCCAGGACTAGCGGGAGTGCTGGGTGAGCAGTTCTTC. It translates to CASSPGLAGVLGEQFF.

The chain links TRBV7-3 to TRBJ1-1, with D maybe TRBD1 (5 bases). Germline values: CDR1 SGHTA, CDR2 FQGTGA. This CDR3 region has 14 residues. Trimming took 5 bases from V and 0 from J, leaving 10 bases between them. Written as DNA, the CDR3 is TGTGCCAGCAGCCCCGGAGGGGTGAACACTGAAGCTTTCTTT. As protein: CASSPGGVNTEAFF.

The chain joins TRBV7-9 to TRBJ1-6; 9 bases agree with TRBD1. From germline, CDR1 is SEHNR and CDR2 FQNEAQ (reference sequence). The CDR3 is 12 residues long. J was trimmed by 10 bases and V by 9 bases; bases with no gene match: 4. The DNA of the CDR3 is TGTGCCAGTGGGACAGGGAGGTCACCCCTCCACTTT. Its protein product is CASGTGRSPLHF.

This clone was counted a single time. The chain couples TRBV11-3 to TRBJ2-2, with TRBD1 matching 9 bases. J was trimmed by 0 bases and V by 1 base; bases with no gene match: 6. Per germline, CDR1 SGHNT and CDR2 YENEEA. The CDR3 contains 18 residues. CDR3: CASSLGDRVRANTGELFF. CDR3 DNA sequence: TGTGCCAGCAGCTTAGGGGACAGGGTTCGTGCGAACACCGGGGAGCTGTTTTTT.

This clone has just a few counts. V gene TRBV7-6 combines with J gene TRBJ2-3, with 7 positions matching TRBD2. Trimming removed 8 bases from V and 2 bases from J; junction bases left unmatched: 13. In germline, CDR1 is SGHVS, CDR2 FNYEAQ. The CDR3 is made up of 16 amino acids. CDR3 amino acids: CASASLSGVYTDTQYF. The CDR3 nucleotides are TGTGCCAGCGCTAGCCTAAGCGGGGTGTACACAGATACGCAGTATTTT.

The V call is TRBV3-1 (or the pseudogene TRBV3-2), the J call TRBJ2-5; no clear D gene. V lost 0 bases and J 4 bases, leaving 15 bases between the germline ends. The CDR3 covers 16 residues. The V gene's germline CDR1 is LGHDT and CDR2 YNNKEL (reference sequence). The CDR3 DNA reads TGTGCCAGCAGCCAAGATATTCCCCCTGTCCCAGAGACCCAGTACTTC. Translation: CASSQDIPPVPETQYF.

This sequence joins TRBV7-8 and TRBJ2-3, with 12 positions matching TRBD2. CDR1 is SGHVS, CDR2 FQNEAQ, per germline. This CDR3 is 19 amino acids long. Trimming at V came to 5 bases and at J to 4 bases, leaving 16 bases not matched to a gene. DNA of the CDR3: TGTGCCAGCAGCCACCTGGGGCTAGCGGGGGGGCGTTGGGCAGATACGCAGTATTTT. This gives the protein CASSHLGLAGGRWADTQYF. The whole variable domain, remainder taken from reference TRBV7-8 and TRBJ2-3, is GAGVSQSPRYKVAKRGQDVALRCDPISGHVSLFWYQQALGQGPEFLTYFQNEAQLDKSGLPSDRFFAERPEGSVSTLKIQRTQQEDSAVYLCASSHLGLAGGRWADTQYFGPGTRLTVL.

This chain uses TRBV12-3 or TRBV12-4 with TRBJ1-1; no reliable D call. The length of the CDR3 is 13 residues. Trimming took 2 bases from V and 8 from J, leaving 12 bases between them. The CDR3 DNA follows: TGTGCCAGCAGTTTACCCTCGGGCAGGGAAGCTTTCTTT. Residues: CASSLPSGREAFF.

The chain links TRBV6-5 to TRBJ1-1; the D gene is possibly TRBD1 (6 bases). The V and J ends lost 4 bases and 8 bases respectively, with 11 bases between them. The V gene's germline CDR1 is MNHEY and CDR2 SVGAGI. This CDR3 is built from 12 residues. For the CDR3, the DNA is TGTGCCAGCAGTTCTGGGACATCAGAAGCTTTCTTT. This sequence encodes CASSSGTSEAFF.